This T cell receptor (beta chain) was recorded in a study of blood T cell repertoires in COVID-19. The CDR3 runs to 15 residues. The germline V gene encodes CDR1 SGHNT and CDR2 YYREEE (reference sequence). After removal of 5 bases from V and 4 bases from J, the junction contained 8 bases not matched to a gene. Sequenced by immunoSEQ multiplex PCR; TCRdb stores in-frame clones only, minus some. Here the sample spans about 140,000 clones, roughly 84% being singletons. The origin of this receptor is a woman aged 60-75 years with acute or convalescent COVID-19. The sequenced material came from peripheral blood. This chain uses TRBV5-4 with TRBJ2-3; TRBD1 aligns across 9 bases. This chain's CDR3 is CASRRDRVGSDTQYF. In DNA form, the CDR3 reads TGTGCCAGCAGACGGGACAGGGTAGGGTCAGATACGCAGTATTTT.